The sequence of this TCR beta chain was determined in a study of blood T cell repertoires in COVID-19. Study information: Acute and convalescent COVID-19 samples came from the United States, Italy and Spain.

Germline loops: CDR1 SNHLY, CDR2 FYNNEI. The CDR3 loop spans 16 amino acids. After removal of 1 base from V and 9 bases from J, the junction contained 9 bases not matched to a gene. This table comes from immunoSEQ multiplex PCR, and its TCRdb copy is limited to in-frame clones, with some not included. Here the sample spans some 300,000 clones, nearly 90% being singletons. The genes are TRBV2 and TRBJ1-6; 7 bases are a match to TRBD1. The sequence was obtained from a young woman who had recovered from COVID-19. Sequenced material: PBMCs or T cells enriched from blood (not recorded which). In DNA form, the CDR3 reads TGTGCCAGCAGTGAAGAGTCTTACAGGGGCGGTTCACCCCTCCACTTT. It codes for CASSEESYRGGSPLHF.